This T cell receptor (beta chain) was captured in a study of blood T cell repertoires in COVID-19. About the study: PBMCs, B-cell-depleted T cells, or T cells provided the cDNA or gDNA that made up the material.

Those enrolled in Seattle joined during active infection and were followed longitudinally afterward. The CDR3 runs to 13 residues. Trimming removed 1 base from V and 0 bases from J, with 7 bases in between. The germline V gene has CDR1 SQVTM and CDR2 ANQGSEA. Sequencing was performed with immunoSEQ multiplex PCR; in TCRdb, only in-frame clones are kept and a portion is missing. The sample includes just over 250,000 clones, about 91% of them seen just once. The specimen sequenced was peripheral blood. The chain is built from TRBV29-1 and TRBJ2-7; D gene ambiguous. The clonotype comes from a person aged 18 to 35 with COVID-19, enrolled during active disease. The CDR3 nucleotides are TGCAGCGTTGAAGCGCCTAGCTCCTACGAGCAGTACTTC. Its protein product is CSVEAPSSYEQYF.